This TCR beta chain originates from a study of blood T cell repertoires in COVID-19. Donors in Cohort 3 counted as recovered after two negative PCRs, clearance, or symptom resolution. In the original analysis: Reference gene primer amplification gave estimated nucleated cell counts. Using immunoSEQ multiplex PCR, the repertoire was profiled, and TCRdb retains in-frame clones only, with some absent. For V, J and clone size, that table is used; D and trimming come from the DNA. The data contain under 200,000 clones, roughly 80% of them singletons. Germline assignment: CDR1 SGDLS and CDR2 YYNGEE. Trimming took 3 bases from V and 7 from J; bases not matched to a gene: 5. CDR3 length: 14 residues.

This TCR was recovered from a woman aged 55 to 70 who had recovered from COVID-19. The sample was PBMCs or T cells enriched from blood (not recorded which). The chain employs TRBV9 and TRBJ1-2, with 11 bases lining up with TRBD1. CDR3 bases: TGTGCCAGCAGCGAAGGACAGGGGGCGCGTGGCTACACCTTC. Protein: CASSEGQGARGYTF.